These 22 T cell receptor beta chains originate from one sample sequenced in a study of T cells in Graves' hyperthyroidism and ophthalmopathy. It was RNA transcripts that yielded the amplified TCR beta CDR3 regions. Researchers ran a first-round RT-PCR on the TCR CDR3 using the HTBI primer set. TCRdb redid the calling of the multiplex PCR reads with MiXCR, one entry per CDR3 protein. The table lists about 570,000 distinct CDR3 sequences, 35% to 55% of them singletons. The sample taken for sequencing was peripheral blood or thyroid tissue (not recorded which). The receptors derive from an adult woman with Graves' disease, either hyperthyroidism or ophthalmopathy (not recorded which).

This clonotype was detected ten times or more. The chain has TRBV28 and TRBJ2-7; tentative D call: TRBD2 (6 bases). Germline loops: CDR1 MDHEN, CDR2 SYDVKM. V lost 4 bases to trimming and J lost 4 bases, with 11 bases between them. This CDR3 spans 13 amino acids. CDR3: CASSSGEPYEQYF. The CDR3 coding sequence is TGTGCCAGCAGTTCGGGAGAGCCTTACGAGCAGTACTTC.

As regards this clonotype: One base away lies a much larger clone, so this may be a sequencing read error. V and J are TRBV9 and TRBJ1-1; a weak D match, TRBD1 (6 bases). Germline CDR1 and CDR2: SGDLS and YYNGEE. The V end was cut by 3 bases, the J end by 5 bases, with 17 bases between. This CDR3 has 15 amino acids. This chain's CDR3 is CASSGGGIWGTEAFF. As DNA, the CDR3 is TGTGCCAGCAGCGGGGGGGGCATATGGGGAACTGAAGCTTTCTTT.

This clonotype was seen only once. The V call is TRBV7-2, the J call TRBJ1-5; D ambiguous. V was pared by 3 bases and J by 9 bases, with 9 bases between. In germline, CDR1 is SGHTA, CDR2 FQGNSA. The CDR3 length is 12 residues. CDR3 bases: TGTGCCAGCAGCTTTGGCTCTGGGCCCCAGCATTTT. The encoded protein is CASSFGSGPQHF.

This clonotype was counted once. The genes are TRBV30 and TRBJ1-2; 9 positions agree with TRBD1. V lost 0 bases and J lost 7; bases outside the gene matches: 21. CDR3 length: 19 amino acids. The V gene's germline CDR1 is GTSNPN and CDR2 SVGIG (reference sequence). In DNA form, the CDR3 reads TGTGCCTGGAGTGTGGGGACCGGGACAGGGCGTTTTGATGTTCGTGGCTACACCTTC. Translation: CAWSVGTGTGRFDVRGYTF. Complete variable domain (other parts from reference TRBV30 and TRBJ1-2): SQTIHQWPATLVQPVGSPLSLECTVEGTSNPNLYWYRQAAGRGLQLLFYSVGIGQISSEVPQNLSASRPQDRQFILSSKKLLLSDSGFYLCAWSVGTGTGRFDVRGYTFGSGTRLTVV.

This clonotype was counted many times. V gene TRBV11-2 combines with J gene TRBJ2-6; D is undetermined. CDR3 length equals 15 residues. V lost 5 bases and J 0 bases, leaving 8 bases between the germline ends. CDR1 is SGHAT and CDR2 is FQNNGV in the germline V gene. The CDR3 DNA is TGTGCCAGCAGCGAAGGGATCTCTGGGGCCAACGTCCTGACTTTC. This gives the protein CASSEGISGANVLTF.

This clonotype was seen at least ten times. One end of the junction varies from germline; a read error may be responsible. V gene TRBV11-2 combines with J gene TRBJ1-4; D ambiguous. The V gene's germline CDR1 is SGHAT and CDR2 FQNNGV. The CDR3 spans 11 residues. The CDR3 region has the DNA TGTGCCAGCAGCTTAATTGGCCCCGTTTCGTTT. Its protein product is CASSLIGPVSF.

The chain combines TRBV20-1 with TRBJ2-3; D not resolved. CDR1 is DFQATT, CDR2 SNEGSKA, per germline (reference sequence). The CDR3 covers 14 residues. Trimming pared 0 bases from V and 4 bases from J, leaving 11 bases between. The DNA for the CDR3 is TGCAGTGCTAGAGATACGGTGGGCCCAGATACGCAGTATTTT. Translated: CSARDTVGPDTQYF.

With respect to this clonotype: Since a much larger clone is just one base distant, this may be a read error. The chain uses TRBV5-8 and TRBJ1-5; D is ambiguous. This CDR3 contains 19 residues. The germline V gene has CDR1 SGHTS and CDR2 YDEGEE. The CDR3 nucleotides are TGCGCCAGCAGCCAAGTAGTCTTCGGGGTGCCGGACCGATTTCAGCCCCAGCATTTT. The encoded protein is CASSQVVFGVPDRFQPQHF. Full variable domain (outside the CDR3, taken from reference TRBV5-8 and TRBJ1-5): EAGVTQSPTHLIKTRGQQATLRCSPISGHTSVYWYQQALGLGLQFLLWYDEGEERNRGNFPPRFSGRQFPNYSSELNVNALELEDSALYLCASSQVVFGVPDRFQPQHFGDGTRLSIL.

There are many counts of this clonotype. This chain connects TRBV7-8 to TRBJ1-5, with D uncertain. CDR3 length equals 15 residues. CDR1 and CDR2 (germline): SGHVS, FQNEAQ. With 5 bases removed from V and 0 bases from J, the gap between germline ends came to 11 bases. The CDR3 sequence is CASSERANSNQPQHF. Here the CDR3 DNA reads TGTGCCAGCAGCGAGAGGGCGAATAGCAATCAGCCCCAGCATTTT.

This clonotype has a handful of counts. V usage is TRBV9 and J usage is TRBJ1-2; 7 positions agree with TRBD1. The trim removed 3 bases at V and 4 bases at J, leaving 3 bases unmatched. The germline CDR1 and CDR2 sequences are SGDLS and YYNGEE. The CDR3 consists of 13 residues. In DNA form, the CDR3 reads TGTGCCAGCAGCGAGGCAGGGGGCTATGGCTACACCTTC. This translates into CASSEAGGYGYTF.

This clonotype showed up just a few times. The CDR3 spells CASSFSTVYEQYF. CDR3 coding DNA: TGTGCCAGCAGCTTCTCGACAGTGTACGAGCAGTACTTC. This chain connects TRBV13 to TRBJ2-7; a possible D gene is TRBD1 (5 bases). The ends were cut back, 3 bases at V and 4 bases at J, with 10 bases in the middle. CDR3 length: 13 residues. CDR1 is PRHDT and CDR2 is FYEKMQ in the germline V gene (reference sequence).

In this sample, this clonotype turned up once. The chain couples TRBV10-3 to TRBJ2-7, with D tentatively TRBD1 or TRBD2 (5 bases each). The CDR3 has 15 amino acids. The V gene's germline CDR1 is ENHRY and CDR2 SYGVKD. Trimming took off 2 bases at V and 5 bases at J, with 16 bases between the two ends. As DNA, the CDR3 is TGTGCCATCAGTGAGGAGGGAGAGGGGCGGGACGAGCAGTACTTC. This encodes CAISEEGEGRDEQYF.

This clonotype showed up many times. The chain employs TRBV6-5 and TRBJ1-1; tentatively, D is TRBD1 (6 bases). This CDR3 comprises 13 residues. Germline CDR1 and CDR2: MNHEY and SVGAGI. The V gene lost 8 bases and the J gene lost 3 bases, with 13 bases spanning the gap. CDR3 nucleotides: TGTGCCAGCCGGAGGGGGAGTGACACTGAAGCTTTCTTT. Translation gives CASRRGSDTEAFF.

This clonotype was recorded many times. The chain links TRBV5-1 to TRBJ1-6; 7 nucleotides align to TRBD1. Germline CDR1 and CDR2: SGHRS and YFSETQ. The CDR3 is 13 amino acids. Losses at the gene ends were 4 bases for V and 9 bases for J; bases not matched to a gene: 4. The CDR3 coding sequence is TGCGCCAGCAGCCAGGGGGGAGTTTCACCCCTCCACTTT. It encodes CASSQGGVSPLHF.

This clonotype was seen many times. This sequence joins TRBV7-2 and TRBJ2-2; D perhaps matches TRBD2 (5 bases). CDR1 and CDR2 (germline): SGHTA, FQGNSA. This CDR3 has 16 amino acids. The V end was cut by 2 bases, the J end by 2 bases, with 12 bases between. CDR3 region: CASSLIGLDNTGELFF. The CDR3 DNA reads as TGTGCCAGCAGCTTAATTGGACTCGATAACACCGGGGAGCTGTTTTTT.

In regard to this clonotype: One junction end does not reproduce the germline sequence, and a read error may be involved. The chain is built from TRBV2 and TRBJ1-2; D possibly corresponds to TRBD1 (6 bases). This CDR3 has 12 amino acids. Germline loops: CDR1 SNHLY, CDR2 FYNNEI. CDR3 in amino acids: CASSEGGAGYSF. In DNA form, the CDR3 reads TGTGCCAGCAGTGAAGGGGGGGCGGGCTACTCCTTC. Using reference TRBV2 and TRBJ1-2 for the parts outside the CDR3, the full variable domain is EPEVTQTPSHQVTQMGQEVILRCVPISNHLYFYWYRQILGQKVEFLVSFYNNEISEKSEIFDDQFSVERPDGSNFTLKIRSTKLEDSAMYFCASSEGGAGYSFGSGTRLTVV.

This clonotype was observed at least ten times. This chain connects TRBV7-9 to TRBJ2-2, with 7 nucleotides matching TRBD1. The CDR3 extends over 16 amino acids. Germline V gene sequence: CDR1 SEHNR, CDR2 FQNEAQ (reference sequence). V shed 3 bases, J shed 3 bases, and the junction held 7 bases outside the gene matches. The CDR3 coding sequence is TGTGCCAGCAGCTTCGAACAGGGGTCCCACACCGGGGAGCTGTTTTTT. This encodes CASSFEQGSHTGELFF.

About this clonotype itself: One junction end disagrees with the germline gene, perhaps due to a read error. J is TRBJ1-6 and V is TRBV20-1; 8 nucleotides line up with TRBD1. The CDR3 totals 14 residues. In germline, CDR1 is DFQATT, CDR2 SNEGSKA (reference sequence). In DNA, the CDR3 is TGCAGTGCTGGAGACAACAGGGGGAATCAGCCCCTCCACTTT. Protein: CSAGDNRGNQPLHF.

CDR3 protein: CAIRSEQGMMETQYF. CDR3 DNA: TGTGCCATCAGGTCCGAGCAGGGGATGATGGAGACCCAGTACTTC. The V gene is TRBV10-3, the J gene TRBJ2-5; possible D gene TRBD1, 6 bases. The germline gives CDR1 ENHRY, CDR2 SYGVKD. The ends were cut back, 6 bases at V and 5 bases at J, with 19 bases in the middle. This CDR3 spans 15 amino acids.

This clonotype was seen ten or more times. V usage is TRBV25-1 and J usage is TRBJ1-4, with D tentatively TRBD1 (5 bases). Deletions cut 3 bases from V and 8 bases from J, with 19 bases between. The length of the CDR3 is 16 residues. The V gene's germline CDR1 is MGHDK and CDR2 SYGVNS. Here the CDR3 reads CASSDPRGAGSEKLFF. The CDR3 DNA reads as TGTGCCAGCAGTGACCCAAGGGGCGCAGGTTCCGAAAAACTGTTTTTT.

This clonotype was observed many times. CDR3 loop: CASSLTDSLSLHF. As DNA, the CDR3 is TGTGCCAGCAGCCTAACTGACAGCTTATCCCTCCACTTT. The rearrangement links TRBV11-2 to TRBJ1-6; possible D gene TRBD1, 5 bases. CDR3 length: 13 residues. Trimming left V 5 bases short and J 14 bases short, with 16 bases between. The germline V gene has CDR1 SGHAT and CDR2 FQNNGV.

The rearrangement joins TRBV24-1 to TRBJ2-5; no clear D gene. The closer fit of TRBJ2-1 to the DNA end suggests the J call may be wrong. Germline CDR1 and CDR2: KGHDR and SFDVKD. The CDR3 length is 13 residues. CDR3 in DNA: TGTGCCACCAGTGATGCCCGCGTGGGTGAGCAGTTCTTC. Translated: CATSDARVGEQFF.